The 19 T cell receptor beta chains in this list originate from one sample, sequenced in a study of high-grade serous ovarian cancer treatment subgroups. Tumor samples were obtained before definitive surgery or chemotherapy. Some clones are missing from TCRdb's copy, which holds only in-frame ones; the method was immunoSEQ multiplex PCR. The data contain approximately 5,700 clones, roughly 70% of them singletons. The source material was tumor tissue. Receptors were obtained from a human patient with high-grade serous ovarian cancer.

This sequence joins TRBV6-4 and TRBJ1-6; 7 bases match TRBD1. Germline V gene data show CDR1 as MRHNA and CDR2 as SNTAGT. Unmatched junction bases numbered 8, after V lost 8 bases and J lost 7 bases. The CDR3 extends over 14 amino acids. For the CDR3, the DNA is TGTGCCAGCCGTCGGACAGGCCACAATTCACCCCTCCACTTT. Protein sequence: CASRRTGHNSPLHF.

The chain recombines TRBV6-6 with TRBJ2-5; 7 bases line up with TRBD1. This CDR3 spans 14 amino acids. Germline V gives CDR1 MNHNY, CDR2 SVGAGI (reference sequence). The V segment lost 6 bases and the J segment 5 bases; nucleotides outside the gene matches: 9. The CDR3 loop is CASRPRGRGETQYF. CDR3 sequence (DNA): TGTGCCAGCAGGCCAAGGGGGCGCGGTGAGACCCAGTACTTC.

The chain employs TRBV6-5 and TRBJ1-1, with 8 bases fitting TRBD1. V lost 6 bases and J lost 4; bases outside the gene matches: 10. CDR3 length equals 15 residues. CDR1 MNHEY and CDR2 SVGAGI come from the germline V gene. CDR3 nucleotide sequence: TGTGCCAGCAGAATTGCTCAGGGGGCATGCACTGAAGCTTTCTTT. Translation gives CASRIAQGACTEAFF.

The sample holds a few counts of this clone. The rearrangement joins TRBV7-9 to TRBJ1-1; D is ambiguous. The length of the CDR3 is 12 residues. Germline lookup yields CDR1 SEHNR and CDR2 FQNEAQ (reference sequence). V was clipped by 5 bases and J by 0 bases, with 4 bases between them. CDR3 residues: CASSLMNTEAFF. The DNA of the CDR3 is TGTGCCAGCAGCCTTATGAACACTGAAGCTTTCTTT.

The chain couples TRBV5-1 to TRBJ2-1; TRBD2 matches 13 bases. Per the germline V gene, CDR1 is SGHRS and CDR2 is YFSETQ. Losses at the gene ends were 2 bases for V and 9 bases for J; bases not matched to a gene: 11. The CDR3 is made up of 17 amino acids. CDR3 nucleotides: TGCGCCAGCAGCTTCGTAACTAGCGGGGGGGCCTGGGGTGAGCAGTTCTTC. Translation gives CASSFVTSGGAWGEQFF.

The genes are TRBV4-2 and TRBJ2-3; D is perhaps TRBD1 (6 bases). With 1 base removed from V and 2 bases from J, the gap between germline ends came to 13 bases. Germline assignment: CDR1 LGHNA and CDR2 YNFKEQ. CDR3 size: 16 residues. Here the CDR3 DNA reads TGTGCCAGCAGCCAAGTACAGGGACCCGCCACAGATACGCAGTATTTT. Protein: CASSQVQGPATDTQYF.

The CDR3 sequence: CASSPDRGGYLGYTF. The CDR3 region has the DNA TGTGCCAGCAGCCCTGACAGGGGGGGATATTTAGGCTACACCTTC. The chain joins TRBV7-2 to TRBJ1-2; TRBD1 matches at 9 bases. The CDR3 runs 15 residues. J gave up 8 bases and V 5 bases, and 12 bases lay outside the gene matches. The V gene's germline CDR1 is SGHTA and CDR2 FQGNSA. The whole variable domain, filled in from reference TRBV7-2 and TRBJ1-2, reads GAGVSQSPSNKVTEKGKDVELRCDPISGHTALYWYRQSLGQGLEFLIYFQGNSAPDKSGLPSDRFSAERTGGSVSTLTIQRTQQEDSAVYLCASSPDRGGYLGYTFGSGTRLTVV.

V usage is TRBV5-5 and J usage is TRBJ2-3, with D possibly TRBD2 on 6 matching bases. Germline V gene data show CDR1 as SGHKS and CDR2 as YYEKEE (reference sequence). V was clipped by 3 bases and J by 1 base, with 15 bases between them. The CDR3 sequence is 16 residues long. Here the CDR3 reads CASSSLGEARTDTQYF. The CDR3 nucleotides are TGTGCCAGCAGCTCGCTTGGGGAGGCTCGCACAGATACGCAGTATTTT.

The chain combines TRBV5-6 with TRBJ1-1; 9 bases match TRBD1. J was trimmed by 4 bases and V by 1 base; bases with no gene match: 11. CDR1 is SGHDT and CDR2 is YYEEEE in the germline V gene. This CDR3 region has 17 residues. The CDR3 reads CASSLTTGGAWATEAFF. CDR3 sequence (DNA): TGTGCCAGCAGCTTGACCACAGGGGGCGCGTGGGCCACTGAAGCTTTCTTT.

The chain uses TRBV6-6 and TRBJ1-1; D is uncertain. Germline lookup yields CDR1 MNHNY and CDR2 SVGAGI (reference sequence). This CDR3 has 14 amino acids. V was clipped by 6 bases and J by 1 base, with 12 bases between them. CDR3 residues: CASRARGSNTEAFF. CDR3 nucleotides: TGTGCCAGCAGGGCCCGGGGATCGAACACTGAAGCTTTCTTT.

This clone turned up a few times. J is TRBJ2-1 and V is TRBV4-3, with a possible D match to TRBD2 (5 bases). CDR3 length equals 16 residues. CDR1 LGHNA and CDR2 YSLEER come from the germline V gene. V lost 6 bases and J 5 bases, leaving 20 bases between the germline ends. The CDR3 DNA sequence: TGCGCCAGCAGGCCAAGATCACGAGGGTCCCACAATGAGCAGTTCTTC. It codes for CASRPRSRGSHNEQFF.

Relative to its sample, this clone is medium-sized. The chain recombines TRBV4-1 with TRBJ1-1; D ambiguous. V lost 1 base and J lost 0, with 6 bases in between. The CDR3 is 14 residues long. CDR1 is MGHRA, CDR2 YSYEKL, per germline. The CDR3 DNA follows: TGCGCCAGCAGCCAAGGACACATGAACACTGAAGCTTTCTTT. This codes for CASSQGHMNTEAFF.

The chain has TRBV5-4 and TRBJ1-2; D is unclear. CDR3 length: 14 amino acids. V was pared by 1 base and J by 3 bases, with 10 bases between. Germline CDR1 is SGHNT and CDR2 is YYREEE (reference sequence). CDR3 coding DNA: TGTGCCAGCAGCTTGCCCGGGGAGGACTATGGCTACACCTTC. It is translated as CASSLPGEDYGYTF.

This clone was counted a few times. The chain employs TRBV27 and TRBJ1-1; D gene unclear. V shed 7 bases and J shed 11 bases, with 23 bases lying between them. Germline CDR1 reads MNHEY; CDR2 reads SMNVEV (reference sequence). The CDR3 totals 14 residues. The CDR3 DNA reads TGTGCCAGCACCCCCAACGGGAGGGTTCGATCGGCTTTCTTT. Protein product: CASTPNGRVRSAFF.

This clone was detected a few times. This rearrangement joins TRBV19 to TRBJ1-5; D is unclear. CDR3 length: 15 residues. The germline V gene has CDR1 LNHDA and CDR2 SQIVND (reference sequence). V gave up 5 bases and J gave up 2 bases, with 13 bases separating them. CDR3 in DNA: TGTGCCAGTAGTTCCGATAATGGTGGCAATCAGCCCCAGCATTTT. The encoded protein is CASSSDNGGNQPQHF.

Sample share makes this clone large. The chain couples TRBV6-1 to TRBJ1-2, with 8 bases lining up with TRBD1. The CDR3 totals 13 residues. CDR1 is MNHNS, CDR2 SASEGT, per germline. Trimming cost V 7 bases and J 4 bases; bases outside gene matches: 5. Here the CDR3 DNA reads TGTGCCAGCAAAGGACAGGGCTCCTATGGCTACACCTTC. Its protein product is CASKGQGSYGYTF.

Sample share makes this clone medium-sized. The chain employs TRBV7-9 and TRBJ2-5, with D maybe TRBD2 (5 bases). The germline V gene encodes CDR1 SEHNR and CDR2 FQNEAQ (reference sequence). Trimming pared 3 bases from V and 3 bases from J, leaving 11 bases between. The CDR3 extends over 14 amino acids. CDR3 region: CASSFALGEETQYF. The CDR3 DNA is TGTGCCAGCAGCTTTGCACTCGGGGAAGAGACCCAGTACTTC.

This clone is termed medium-sized (0.01 to 0.1%). The chain has TRBV19 and TRBJ2-1, with no clear D. Trimming removed 5 bases from V and 2 bases from J, with 13 bases in between. CDR3 length: 15 amino acids. Per germline, CDR1 LNHDA and CDR2 SQIVND (reference sequence). CDR3 DNA: TGTGCCAGTAGTGTGACATCTGGGGCCTACAATGAGCAGTTCTTC. The encoded protein is CASSVTSGAYNEQFF. Drawing the rest from reference TRBV19 and TRBJ2-1, the complete variable domain is DGGITQSPKYLFRKEGQNVTLSCEQNLNHDAMYWYRQDPGQGLRLIYYSQIVNDFQKGDIAEGYSVSREKKESFPLTVTSAQKNPTAFYLCASSVTSGAYNEQFFGPGTRLTVL.

The V call is TRBV28, the J call TRBJ1-5; 9 bases fit TRBD1. Trimming cost V 6 bases and J 0 bases; bases outside gene matches: 9. The CDR3 sequence is 17 residues long. Germline CDR1 is MDHEN and CDR2 is SYDVKM. The CDR3 bases are TGTGCCAGCAGACTTGACAGGGGGTCCAATAGCAATCAGCCCCAGCATTTT. Translated, it gives CASRLDRGSNSNQPQHF.